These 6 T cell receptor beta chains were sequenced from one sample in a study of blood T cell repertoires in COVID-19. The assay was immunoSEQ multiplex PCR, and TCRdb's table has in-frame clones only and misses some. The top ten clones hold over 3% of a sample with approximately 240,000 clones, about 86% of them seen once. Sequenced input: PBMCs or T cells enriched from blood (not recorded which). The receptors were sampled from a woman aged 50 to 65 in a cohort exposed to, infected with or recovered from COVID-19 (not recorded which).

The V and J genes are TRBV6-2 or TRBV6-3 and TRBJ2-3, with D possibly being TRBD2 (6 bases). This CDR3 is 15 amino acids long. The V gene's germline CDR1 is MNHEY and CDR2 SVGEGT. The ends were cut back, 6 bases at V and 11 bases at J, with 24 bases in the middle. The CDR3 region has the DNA TGTGCCAGCAGCTTCCACCCCCGACTAGGCGGCGGGCAGTATTTT. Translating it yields CASSFHPRLGGGQYF.

DNA for the CDR3: TGTGCCAGCAGCCCGATGGCGGGGACGGCTGACTACACCTTC. It codes for CASSPMAGTADYTF. The chain uses TRBV3-1 (or the pseudogene TRBV3-2) and TRBJ1-2, with D possibly matching TRBD1 (5 bases). The germline CDR1 and CDR2 sequences are LGHDT and YNNKEL (reference sequence). Deletions cut 4 bases from V and 10 bases from J, with 19 bases between. This CDR3 spans 14 amino acids.

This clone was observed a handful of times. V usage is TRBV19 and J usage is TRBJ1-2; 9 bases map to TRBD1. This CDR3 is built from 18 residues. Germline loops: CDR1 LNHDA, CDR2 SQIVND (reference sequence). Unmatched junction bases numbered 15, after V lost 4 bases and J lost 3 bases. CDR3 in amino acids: CASSSFRLQGASYYGYTF. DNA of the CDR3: TGTGCCAGTAGTAGTTTCCGGCTACAGGGGGCCTCATACTATGGCTACACCTTC. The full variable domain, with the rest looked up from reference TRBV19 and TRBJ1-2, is DGGITQSPKYLFRKEGQNVTLSCEQNLNHDAMYWYRQDPGQGLRLIYYSQIVNDFQKGDIAEGYSVSREKKESFPLTVTSAQKNPTAFYLCASSSFRLQGASYYGYTFGSGTRLTVV.

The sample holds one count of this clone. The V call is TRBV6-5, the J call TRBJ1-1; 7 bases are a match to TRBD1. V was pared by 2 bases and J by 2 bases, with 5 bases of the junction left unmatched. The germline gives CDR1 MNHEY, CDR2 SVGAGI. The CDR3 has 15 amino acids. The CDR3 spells CASSYETGVNTEAFF. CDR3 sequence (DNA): TGTGCCAGCAGTTACGAAACAGGGGTTAACACTGAAGCTTTCTTT.

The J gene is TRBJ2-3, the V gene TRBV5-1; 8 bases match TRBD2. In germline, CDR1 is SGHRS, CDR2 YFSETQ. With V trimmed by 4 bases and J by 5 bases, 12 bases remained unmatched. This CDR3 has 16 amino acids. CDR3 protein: CASSPGGGALQDTQYF. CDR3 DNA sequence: TGCGCCAGCAGCCCGGGGGGGGGCGCGCTACAAGATACGCAGTATTTT.

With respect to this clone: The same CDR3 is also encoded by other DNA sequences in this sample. CDR3: CATSDLYEQYF. CDR3 nucleotide sequence: TGTGCCACCAGTGATCTCTACGAGCAGTACTTC. The chain couples TRBV24-1 to TRBJ2-7; no clear D gene. The CDR3 contains 11 residues. Germline V gene sequence: CDR1 KGHDR, CDR2 SFDVKD. V was clipped by 3 bases and J by 3 bases, with 2 bases between them.